This T cell receptor (beta chain) was sequenced for a study of Graves' ophthalmopathy and Graves' hyperthyroidism. CDR3 length: 15 residues. Germline V lookup: CDR1 SGHRS, CDR2 YFSETQ. Trimming removed 0 bases at V and 4 bases at J, with 14 bases between. This clonotype has at least ten counts. Amplification of TCR beta CDR3 regions used RNA transcripts. The library came from an HTBI-primed first-round RT-PCR and a second-round multiplex PCR. TCRdb analysed the multiplex PCR reads with MiXCR anew, one entry per CDR3 protein. The sample yields 210,000 or so distinct CDR3 sequences, roughly 29% seen once.

The rearrangement joins TRBV5-1 to TRBJ2-7; tentative D call: TRBD1 (5 bases). This receptor was obtained from a man between 50 and 59 years old with Graves' ophthalmopathy. Sequencing was carried out using peripheral blood. The chain's CDR3 is CASSLVQGSFYEQYF. Here the CDR3 DNA reads TGCGCCAGCAGCTTGGTCCAGGGCTCTTTTTACGAGCAGTACTTC.